This entry describes one T cell receptor beta chain. Its antigen is as yet unknown. The record originates from a study of OX40 agonist ivuxolimab in advanced cancers. On the study more broadly: Treatment of patients was with ivuxolimab, an agonistic anti-OX40 (CD134) antibody.

Study results and caveats: The CD4+ and CD8+ T cells in the blood had expanded clonally by week 6 at 0.1 to 3.0 mg/kg. In CD8+ T cells, expanded clones were on average more numerous than in CD4+.

If patients had autoimmune disease history or systemic immunosuppression, they were excluded. The method was immunoSEQ multiplex PCR; TCRdb's version includes in-frame clones alone and lacks a portion of them. The sample holds about 96,000 clones; 90% are singletons and the top ten take around 1.5%. CDR3 length equals 18 residues. V was clipped by 3 bases and J by 7 bases; unmatched bases: 19. The V gene's germline CDR1 is SGHRS and CDR2 YFSETQ. The sequences come from CD4+ or CD8+ T cells sorted from blood, collected in a trial of the OX40 agonist ivuxolimab. The receptor was derived from an adult with an advanced solid tumor such as melanoma, head and neck, liver or kidney cancer. The chain carries TRBV5-1 and TRBJ1-5, with TRBD1 identical over 7 bases. This chain's CDR3 is CASSWGTVGPGVGQPQHF. As DNA, the CDR3 is TGCGCCAGCAGCTGGGGGACAGTAGGGCCAGGGGTGGGGCAGCCCCAGCATTTT.